The 21 T cell receptor beta chains presented below share a single source sample, sequenced in a study of technical replicates of blood from several donors. Sequencing was performed with immunoSEQ multiplex PCR; in TCRdb, only in-frame clones are kept and a portion is missing. The data show tens of thousands of clones, approximately 92% seen once. The sample taken for sequencing was T cells isolated from PBMCs. These receptors were obtained from a human donor in good health.

The chain has TRBV7-9 and TRBJ2-3; 7 bases match TRBD1. Germline CDR1 and CDR2: SEHNR and FQNEAQ (reference sequence). The CDR3 contains 15 residues. V dropped 2 bases and J dropped 2; count of bases not matched to a gene: 4. The CDR3 DNA sequence: TGTGCCAGCAGCTTACAGGGGGAGTACACAGATACGCAGTATTTT. Protein sequence: CASSLQGEYTDTQYF.

The chain links TRBV28 to TRBJ2-3; 7 bases are shared with TRBD1. Trimming removed 6 bases from V and 3 bases from J; junction bases left unmatched: 6. The germline CDR1 and CDR2 sequences are MDHEN and SYDVKM. CDR3 length: 14 amino acids. The CDR3 loop is CASREQGSTDTQYF. The CDR3 DNA sequence: TGTGCCAGCAGGGAACAGGGGAGTACAGATACGCAGTATTTT. Supplemented by reference TRBV28 and TRBJ2-3, the full variable domain reads DVKVTQSSRYLVKRTGEKVFLECVQDMDHENMFWYRQDPGLGLRLIYFSYDVKMKEKGDIPEGYSVSREKKERFSLILESASTNQTSMYLCASREQGSTDTQYFGPGTRLTVL.

V usage is TRBV9 and J usage is TRBJ2-1, with D uncertain. Per the germline V gene, CDR1 is SGDLS and CDR2 is YYNGEE. The CDR3 length is 11 residues. The germline V and J ends were trimmed by 9 bases and 7 bases, with 11 bases remaining between them. CDR3 residues: CATGGENEQFF. The CDR3, as DNA: TGTGCCACCGGTGGAGAGAATGAGCAGTTCTTC.

The chain has TRBV6-5 and TRBJ1-3; D is uncertain. CDR3 length equals 16 residues. Germline V gene sequence: CDR1 MNHEY, CDR2 SVGAGI. V gave up 0 bases and J gave up 2 bases, with 11 bases separating them. CDR3 region: CASSYSGSGTGNTIYF. In nucleotides, the CDR3 is TGTGCCAGCAGTTACTCGGGGTCGGGAACTGGAAACACCATATATTTT.

J is TRBJ2-3 and V is TRBV7-3, with a weak D call TRBD1 (6 bases). Between the trimmed V and J ends, which lost 5 bases and 1 base, there was a span of 19 bases. This CDR3 has 17 residues. Germline CDR1 is SGHTA and CDR2 is FQGTGA. The CDR3 DNA sequence: TGTGCCAGCAGCAGCGGACAGCACGGGCCGCGCACAGATACGCAGTATTTT. It specifies CASSSGQHGPRTDTQYF.

Only one count was recorded for this clone. The chain is built from TRBV7-9 and TRBJ2-1, with 11 bases that match TRBD2. V shed 5 bases, J shed 7 bases, and the junction held 7 bases outside the gene matches. Per germline, CDR1 SEHNR and CDR2 FQNEAQ (reference sequence). The CDR3 consists of 15 residues. Here the CDR3 reads CASSRIAGGPNEQFF. The CDR3 bases are TGTGCCAGCAGCCGAATAGCGGGAGGGCCAAATGAGCAGTTCTTC.

J is TRBJ2-2 and V is TRBV4-3; 8 bases align to TRBD1. Germline CDR1 and CDR2: LGHNA and YSLEER. With 4 bases clipped from V and 5 bases from J, the junction kept 12 bases outside the gene matches. This CDR3 spans 17 amino acids. In DNA form, the CDR3 reads TGCGCCAGCAGCCCCCGACTCGACAGGGGTGGGACCGGGGAGCTGTTTTTT. Translating it yields CASSPRLDRGGTGELFF.

The rearrangement uses TRBV2 and TRBJ2-3; possible D gene TRBD2, 6 bases. Germline V gene sequence: CDR1 SNHLY, CDR2 FYNNEI. This CDR3 spans 16 amino acids. V was trimmed by 2 bases and J by 3 bases, leaving 15 bases between them. CDR3 DNA: TGTGCCAGCAGTGAATTTATGGCTAGCGTGACAGATACGCAGTATTTT. Translating gives CASSEFMASVTDTQYF.

This chain joins TRBV30 and TRBJ2-5; TRBD1 matches at 7 bases. The CDR3 runs to 14 residues. Trimming removed 0 bases from V and 4 bases from J; junction bases left unmatched: 5. In germline, CDR1 is GTSNPN, CDR2 SVGIG (reference sequence). CDR3 region: CAWSVRSGGETQYF. The DNA for the CDR3 is TGTGCCTGGAGTGTAAGGTCAGGGGGAGAGACCCAGTACTTC.

V is TRBV6-5 and J is TRBJ1-3, with D perhaps TRBD1 (6 bases). CDR1 and CDR2 from the germline V gene are MNHEY and SVGAGI. The CDR3 consists of 12 residues. With 5 bases removed from V and 7 bases from J, the gap between germline ends came to 9 bases. CDR3 DNA: TGTGCCAGCAGTACAAGGGGGAACACCATATATTTT. Translating gives CASSTRGNTIYF.

V gene TRBV6-1 combines with J gene TRBJ1-4, with D possibly being TRBD1 (5 bases). V lost 7 bases to trimming and J lost 0 bases, with 12 bases between them. The germline V gene has CDR1 MNHNS and CDR2 SASEGT. This CDR3 region has 15 residues. The CDR3 spells CASKSGPTTNEKLFF. DNA of the CDR3: TGTGCCAGCAAGTCAGGGCCAACAACTAATGAAAAACTGTTTTTT.

This clone was found once. The V gene is TRBV27, the J gene TRBJ2-3; TRBD1 matches 8 bases. Trimming at V came to 4 bases and at J to 1 base, leaving 7 bases not matched to a gene. The CDR3 covers 16 residues. Germline CDR1 reads MNHEY; CDR2 reads SMNVEV (reference sequence). The CDR3 loop reads CASSSRDRWRTDTQYF. In DNA, the CDR3 is TGTGCCAGCAGTTCCCGGGACAGGTGGCGCACAGATACGCAGTATTTT.

The V call is TRBV5-5, the J call TRBJ2-1; 10 nucleotides match TRBD2. This CDR3 comprises 15 residues. V was pared by 0 bases and J by 4 bases, with 1 base of the junction left unmatched. The germline gives CDR1 SGHKS, CDR2 YYEKEE (reference sequence). The CDR3 spells CASSLEREGYNEQFF. CDR3 DNA: TGTGCCAGCAGCTTGGAGCGGGAGGGATACAATGAGCAGTTCTTC.

The rearrangement joins TRBV2 to TRBJ1-4; tentatively, D is TRBD1 (5 bases). The V end lost 5 bases, the J end lost 4 bases, and 8 bases lay between the germline ends. The germline V gene has CDR1 SNHLY and CDR2 FYNNEI. The CDR3 covers 13 residues. The CDR3 here is CASSRDYNEKLFF. CDR3 coding DNA: TGTGCCAGCAGTCGGGACTATAATGAAAAACTGTTTTTT. The full variable domain, with the rest looked up from reference TRBV2 and TRBJ1-4, is EPEVTQTPSHQVTQMGQEVILRCVPISNHLYFYWYRQILGQKVEFLVSFYNNEISEKSEIFDDQFSVERPDGSNFTLKIRSTKLEDSAMYFCASSRDYNEKLFFGSGTQLSVL.

The chain links TRBV25-1 to TRBJ1-1, with D possibly being TRBD1 (6 bases). Trimming cost V 3 bases and J 2 bases, with 10 bases left between them. CDR1 MGHDK and CDR2 SYGVNS come from the germline V gene. There are 14 residues in the CDR3. CDR3 loop: CASSEGAINTEAFF. CDR3 bases: TGTGCCAGCAGTGAGGGGGCAATTAACACTGAAGCTTTCTTT.

The chain recombines TRBV9 with TRBJ2-3; 7 bases agree with TRBD2. The CDR3 runs to 14 residues. Germline V gene lookup returns CDR1 SGDLS and CDR2 YYNGEE. J lost 4 bases, V lost 3 bases, and 5 bases had no gene match. The CDR3 DNA sequence: TGTGCCAGCAGCGCGTCTGGACTAGCAGATACGCAGTATTTT. Its translation is CASSASGLADTQYF.

J is TRBJ2-1 and V is TRBV9; D is undetermined. Germline CDR1 and CDR2: SGDLS and YYNGEE. The CDR3 is 15 amino acids. V was clipped by 3 bases and J by 0 bases, with 10 bases between them. The CDR3 here is CASSESWSSYNEQFF. CDR3 DNA sequence: TGTGCCAGCAGCGAGAGCTGGAGCTCCTACAATGAGCAGTTCTTC.

CDR3 residues: CASSEGLAVNNEQFF. As DNA, the CDR3 is TGTGCCAGCAGTGAGGGACTAGCAGTAAACAATGAGCAGTTCTTC. This chain joins TRBV6-1 and TRBJ2-1; 9 bases align to TRBD2. Germline V gene data show CDR1 as MNHNS and CDR2 as SASEGT. V shed 3 bases, J shed 5 bases, and the junction held 5 bases outside the gene matches. The CDR3 has 15 residues.

The chain combines TRBV10-2 with TRBJ2-3; D is uncertain. V was clipped by 2 bases and J by 0 bases, with 3 bases between them. CDR1 and CDR2 from the germline V gene are WSHSY and SAAADI. CDR3 size: 13 residues. CDR3 DNA sequence: TGCGCCAGCAGTGAGCCTAGCACAGATACGCAGTATTTT. Translated: CASSEPSTDTQYF.

The sample holds one count of this clone. V gene TRBV10-3 combines with J gene TRBJ2-1; 8 bases fit TRBD2. V trimming: 2 bases; J trimming: 7 bases; junction bases outside the gene matches: 10. Germline loops: CDR1 ENHRY, CDR2 SYGVKD. This CDR3 has 16 amino acids. The chain's CDR3 is CAISEPGWASGNEQFF. The DNA for the CDR3 is TGTGCCATCAGTGAGCCAGGGTGGGCTAGCGGGAATGAGCAGTTCTTC.

V usage is TRBV29-1 and J usage is TRBJ2-3; TRBD1 matches at 9 bases. The junction had 11 bases not matched to a gene; V was cut back by 7 bases and J by 3 bases. Germline V gives CDR1 SQVTM, CDR2 ANQGSEA. The CDR3 sequence is 15 residues long. CDR3 amino acids: CSGARGQGRTDTQYF. CDR3 sequence (DNA): TGCAGCGGTGCTAGGGGACAGGGAAGGACAGATACGCAGTATTTT.